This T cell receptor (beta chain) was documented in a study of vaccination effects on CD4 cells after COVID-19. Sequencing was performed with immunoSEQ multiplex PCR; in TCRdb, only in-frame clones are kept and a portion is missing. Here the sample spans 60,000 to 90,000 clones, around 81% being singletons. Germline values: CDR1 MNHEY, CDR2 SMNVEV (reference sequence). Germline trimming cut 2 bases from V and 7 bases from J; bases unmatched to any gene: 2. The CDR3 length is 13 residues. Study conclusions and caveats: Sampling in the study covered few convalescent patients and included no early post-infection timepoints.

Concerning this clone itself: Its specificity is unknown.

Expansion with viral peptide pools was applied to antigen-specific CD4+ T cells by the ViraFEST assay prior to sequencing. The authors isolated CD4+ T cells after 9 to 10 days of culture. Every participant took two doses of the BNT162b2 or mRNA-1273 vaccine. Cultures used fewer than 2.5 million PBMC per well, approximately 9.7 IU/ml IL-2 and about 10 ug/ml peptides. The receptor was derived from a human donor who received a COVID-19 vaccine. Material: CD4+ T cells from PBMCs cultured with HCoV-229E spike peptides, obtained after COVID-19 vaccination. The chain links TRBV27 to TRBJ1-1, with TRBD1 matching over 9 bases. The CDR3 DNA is TGTGCCAGCAGTTTAGACAGGGGGATTGAAGCTTTCTTT. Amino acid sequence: CASSLDRGIEAFF.